Included here is one T cell receptor (beta chain) sequence, with context. Baseline was the first blood sampling point, followed by cycle 4 day 1 and cycle 7 day 1. This entry is derived from a study of OX40 agonist ivuxolimab in advanced cancers. Germline CDR1 is LNHDA and CDR2 is SQIVND (reference sequence). With V trimmed by 1 base and J by 3 bases, 4 bases remained unmatched. This CDR3 comprises 15 residues. Method: immunoSEQ multiplex PCR; TCRdb's copy keeps in-frame clones and lacks some. The sample comprises about 40,000 clones, around 83% of which are singletons, and 20% to 25% rests with the top ten.

Sequences were derived from CD4+ or CD8+ T cells sorted from blood, sampled in a trial of the OX40 agonist ivuxolimab. The chain is built from TRBV19 and TRBJ2-7; 9 positions agree with TRBD2. The receptor comes from an adult with an advanced solid tumor such as melanoma, head and neck, liver or kidney cancer. The CDR3 reads CASSIGGLAFYEQYF. In nucleotides, the CDR3 is TGTGCCAGTAGTATAGGGGGACTAGCCTTCTACGAGCAGTACTTC.